These 13 T cell receptor beta chains share one sample of origin, sequenced in a study of cytomegalovirus exposure and HLA in healthy donors. Primers: 60 Vbeta forward and 13 Jbeta reverse. Repertoires were generated with immunoSEQ multiplex PCR, while TCRdb's copy carries only in-frame clones and drops some. The sample lists about 110,000 clones, less than 85% occurring once. Sequencing was performed on PBMCs. These receptors all come from a man aged 60-69 years in good health and CMV-seronegative.

The V and J genes are TRBV28 and TRBJ1-4, with 7 bases that match TRBD1. There are 18 residues in the CDR3. The V gene end was trimmed by 6 bases and the J gene end by 6 bases; junction bases not matched to a gene: 19. Looked up from germline, CDR1 is MDHEN and CDR2 is SYDVKM. CDR3 sequence: CASSSYQGVYNGDEKLFF. In DNA form, the CDR3 reads TGTGCCAGCAGCTCATACCAGGGGGTTTACAACGGGGATGAAAAACTGTTTTTT.

This sequence joins TRBV19 and TRBJ1-1; 10 bases are shared with TRBD1. The trim removed 4 bases at V and 7 bases at J, leaving 3 bases unmatched. Per germline, CDR1 LNHDA and CDR2 SQIVND (reference sequence). The CDR3 extends over 13 amino acids. CDR3 bases: TGTGCCAGTAGTAAGGGACAGGGGAATGAAGCTTTCTTT. Translated, it gives CASSKGQGNEAFF.

The chain employs TRBV4-2 and TRBJ2-1; TRBD2 matches 14 bases. V dropped 4 bases and J dropped 5; count of bases not matched to a gene: 4. Looked up from germline, CDR1 is LGHNA and CDR2 is YNFKEQ. The CDR3 has 16 amino acids. The CDR3 DNA follows: TGTGCCAGCAGCCTAGGGACTAGCGGGGGCCACAATGAGCAGTTCTTC. Translated: CASSLGTSGGHNEQFF.

In this sample, this clone turned up a few times. The chain couples TRBV6-5 to TRBJ2-2, with D perhaps TRBD1 (6 bases). The CDR3 is 14 amino acids. Trimming pared 6 bases from V and 7 bases from J, leaving 15 bases between. The germline V gene has CDR1 MNHEY and CDR2 SVGAGI. DNA of the CDR3: TGTGCCAGCAGCGCACAGGGTTATTTCGGGGAGCTGTTTTTT. Residues: CASSAQGYFGELFF.

The chain uses TRBV18 and TRBJ2-3, with D tentatively TRBD2 (5 bases). This CDR3 comprises 13 residues. V dropped 3 bases and J dropped 3 bases, with 7 bases sitting between them. Germline-derived CDR1 and CDR2 are KGHSH and LQKENI. The CDR3 sequence is CASSPRGTDTQYF. The CDR3 DNA sequence: TGTGCCAGCTCACCTCGGGGAACAGATACGCAGTATTTT. Filled out from reference TRBV18 and TRBJ2-3, the complete variable domain reads NAGVMQNPRHLVRRRGQEARLRCSPMKGHSHVYWYRQLPEEGLKFMVYLQKENIIDESGMPKERFSAEFPKEGPSILRIQQVVRGDSAAYFCASSPRGTDTQYFGPGTRLTVL.

The chain is built from TRBV19 and TRBJ2-7; the D is unclear. Per germline, CDR1 LNHDA and CDR2 SQIVND (reference sequence). The CDR3 covers 14 residues. With 8 bases removed from V and 3 bases from J, the gap between germline ends came to 17 bases. CDR3: CASGGRGYIYEQYV. For the CDR3, the DNA is TGTGCCAGTGGTGGCCGAGGCTATATCTACGAGCAGTACGTC.

The gene calls are TRBV7-2 and TRBJ1-2; D is uncertain. The CDR3 has 14 residues. Deletions cut 5 bases from V and 8 bases from J, with 18 bases between. Germline values: CDR1 SGHTA, CDR2 FQGNSA. The CDR3 here is CASSPGLALRGYTF. The DNA of the CDR3 is TGTGCCAGCAGCCCCGGACTGGCTCTCAGGGGCTACACCTTC.

This clone is a singleton in its sample. The chain couples TRBV5-1 to TRBJ1-6; D might be TRBD1 (5 bases). V dropped 5 bases and J dropped 9 bases, with 15 bases sitting between them. This CDR3 is 14 amino acids long. The germline CDR1 and CDR2 sequences are SGHRS and YFSETQ. DNA for the CDR3: TGCGCCAGCAGACGATGGGGGGAGGGTTCACCCCTCCACTTT. Amino acid sequence: CASRRWGEGSPLHF.

The V call is TRBV6-1, the J call TRBJ1-5; D is unresolved. The CDR3 loop spans 15 amino acids. Germline CDR1 MNHNS, CDR2 SASEGT. The V gene lost 3 bases and the J gene lost 6 bases, with 15 bases spanning the gap. The CDR3 DNA reads TGTGCCAGCAGTGATGTTTCTCTAACAGCTCAGCCCCAGCATTTT. Translated, it gives CASSDVSLTAQPQHF.

This clone was found once. The gene calls are TRBV6-6 and TRBJ2-3; TRBD2 agrees at 7 bases. The V gene end was trimmed by 8 bases and the J gene end by 1 base; junction bases not matched to a gene: 6. CDR3 length: 14 amino acids. Germline values: CDR1 MNHNY, CDR2 SVGAGI (reference sequence). The CDR3 DNA reads as TGTGCCAGCCGAACCAGCGGGGGCACAGATACGCAGTATTTT. This codes for CASRTSGGTDTQYF.

This chain joins TRBV9 and TRBJ2-3; D is undetermined. Trimming removed 4 bases at V and 4 bases at J, with 16 bases between. Germline V gene lookup returns CDR1 SGDLS and CDR2 YYNGEE. The CDR3 sequence is 15 residues long. CDR3 in DNA: TGTGCCAGCAGCCCATCGCAAAGCATCTCAGATACGCAGTATTTT. It is translated as CASSPSQSISDTQYF.

The chain carries TRBV7-9 and TRBJ1-1; no clear D. The CDR3 extends over 13 amino acids. The germline V gene has CDR1 SEHNR and CDR2 FQNEAQ (reference sequence). V was pared by 4 bases and J by 1 base, with 7 bases between. The CDR3 DNA is TGTGCCAGCAGCTCAAACAAGAACACTGAAGCTTTCTTT. Residues: CASSSNKNTEAFF.

The chain combines TRBV7-9 with TRBJ1-5; 7 bases agree with TRBD1. Unmatched junction bases numbered 4, after V lost 5 bases and J lost 9 bases. The CDR3 runs to 12 residues. CDR1 SEHNR and CDR2 FQNEAQ come from the germline V gene (reference sequence). The CDR3 coding sequence is TGTGCCAGCAGCAGGGGGCGCGGGCCCCAGCATTTT. Amino acid sequence: CASSRGRGPQHF.